The sequence of this TCR beta chain was determined in a study of blood T cell repertoires in COVID-19. The length of the CDR3 is 15 residues. Germline V gene lookup returns CDR1 SGHRS and CDR2 YFSETQ. The germline V and J ends were trimmed by 0 bases and 4 bases, with 13 bases remaining between them. The repertoire was sequenced with immunoSEQ multiplex PCR; TCRdb's copy has only in-frame clones and lacks some. In the table there are about 300,000 clones, over 85% of which are singletons. The rearrangement links TRBV5-1 to TRBJ2-5; a weak D match, TRBD2 (6 bases). Material: PBMCs or T cells enriched from blood (not recorded which). This sequence originates from a woman in her 50s who had been exposed to COVID-19. CDR3: CASSLGSVGGETQYF. The CDR3 DNA sequence: TGCGCCAGCAGCTTGGGTTCGGTGGGGGGAGAGACCCAGTACTTC.